What follows are 28 T cell receptor beta chains derived from one specimen sequenced in a study of identical twins. TCRdb reanalysed the 5' RACE reads using MiXCR and keeps one entry per CDR3 protein. The sample includes roughly 290,000 distinct CDR3 sequences, 8% to 9.5% of them seen just once. The data also belong to a second study, concerning yellow fever vaccine responses in identical twins.

The sample was CD8+ T cells sorted from blood. The source of these receptors is a woman between 18 and 30 years old in good health.

In its sample, this clonotype was seen many times. V is TRBV5-1 and J is TRBJ2-3; a possible D gene is TRBD1 (6 bases). V shed 5 bases and J shed 3 bases, with 7 bases lying between them. The CDR3 totals 12 residues. From germline, CDR1 is SGHRS and CDR2 YFSETQ. CDR3 DNA: TGCGCCAGCAGACAGGGTACAGATACGCAGTATTTT. This translates into CASRQGTDTQYF. Using reference TRBV5-1 and TRBJ2-3 for the parts outside the CDR3, the full variable domain is KAGVTQTPRYLIKTRGQQVTLSCSPISGHRSVSWYQQTPGQGLQFLFEYFSETQRNKGNFPGRFSGRQFSNSRSEMNVSTLELGDSALYLCASRQGTDTQYFGPGTRLTVL.

This clonotype was seen repeatedly, ten times or more. The chain couples TRBV12-3 or TRBV12-4 to TRBJ2-7, with 9 positions matching TRBD1. J lost 4 bases, V lost 5 bases, and 6 bases had no gene match. The length of the CDR3 is 14 residues. The CDR3 DNA reads as TGTGCCAGCAGTACCGGGACAGGGAGTTACGAGCAGTACTTC. Residues: CASSTGTGSYEQYF.

This clonotype showed up many times. The chain carries TRBV4-3 and TRBJ2-7, with 13 bases fitting TRBD2. The CDR3 has 17 residues. The germline gives CDR1 LGHNA, CDR2 YSLEER. V was pared by 4 bases and J by 2 bases, with 8 bases of the junction left unmatched. CDR3 in DNA: TGCGCCAGCAGCCCCGTGACGGGACTAGCGGGAACCTACGAGCAGTACTTC. It specifies CASSPVTGLAGTYEQYF.

This clonotype was seen many times. V and J are TRBV20-1 and TRBJ2-5, with D uncertain. Trimming left V 5 bases short and J 1 base short, with 11 bases between. The CDR3 has 13 amino acids. Germline V gene lookup returns CDR1 DFQATT and CDR2 SNEGSKA (reference sequence). The CDR3 spells CSASHTGQETQYF. As DNA, the CDR3 is TGCAGTGCTTCCCATACTGGCCAAGAGACCCAGTACTTC.

The chain links TRBV15 to TRBJ2-2, with D unclear. Trimming stripped 4 bases from V and 4 bases from J, with 7 bases between. The CDR3 is made up of 13 amino acids. Germline CDR1 LNHNV, CDR2 YYDKDF (reference sequence). For the CDR3, the DNA is TGTGCCACCAGCAACTGGATCACCGGGGAGCTGTTTTTT. Translating it yields CATSNWITGELFF.

As concerns this clonotype: A junction end diverges from the germline sequence, so it may reflect a read error. The rearrangement uses TRBV2 and TRBJ2-1; D perhaps matches TRBD2 (7 bases). The CDR3 covers 18 residues. Germline-derived CDR1 and CDR2 are SNHLY and FYNNEI. The CDR3 region is CTSSPLPVQGRVYNEQFF. CDR3 nucleotides: TGTACCAGCAGTCCTCTACCGGTTCAGGGGAGGGTATACAATGAGCAGTTCTTC.

There are many counts of this clonotype. J is TRBJ2-5 and V is TRBV7-8; D unclear. The ends were cut back, 3 bases at V and 2 bases at J, with 10 bases in the middle. Germline CDR1 is SGHVS and CDR2 is FQNEAQ. This CDR3 comprises 14 residues. Here the CDR3 reads CASSFFAVQETQYF. CDR3 nucleotides: TGTGCCAGCAGCTTTTTTGCGGTACAAGAGACCCAGTACTTC. The whole variable domain, remainder taken from reference TRBV7-8 and TRBJ2-5, is GAGVSQSPRYKVAKRGQDVALRCDPISGHVSLFWYQQALGQGPEFLTYFQNEAQLDKSGLPSDRFFAERPEGSVSTLKIQRTQQEDSAVYLCASSFFAVQETQYFGPGTRLLVL.

This clonotype occurred a few times. The chain links TRBV20-1 to TRBJ2-7, with 7 bases fitting TRBD1. V lost 0 bases, J lost 0 bases, and 5 bases stayed unmatched. Germline CDR1 is DFQATT and CDR2 is SNEGSKA (reference sequence). The CDR3 is 15 residues long. The CDR3 DNA reads as TGCAGTGCTAGAGATTTCAGGGGGATCTCCTACGAGCAGTACTTC. Its translation: CSARDFRGISYEQYF.

The chain uses TRBV27 and TRBJ1-1; 9 bases are a match to TRBD1. The J segment lost 5 bases and the V segment lost 3 bases, leaving 13 bases of the junction unmatched. This CDR3 is built from 17 residues. CDR1 is MNHEY and CDR2 is SMNVEV in the germline V gene (reference sequence). The CDR3 region is CASSFGLRGQGQTEAFF. In DNA, the CDR3 is TGTGCCAGCAGTTTCGGTTTGCGAGGACAGGGGCAAACTGAAGCTTTCTTT.

This clonotype was recorded at least ten times. V is TRBV7-6 and J is TRBJ2-2; TRBD1 aligns across 7 bases. This CDR3 comprises 15 residues. Trimming cost V 3 bases and J 0 bases; bases outside gene matches: 1. The germline V gene has CDR1 SGHVS and CDR2 FNYEAQ. In DNA, the CDR3 is TGTGCCAGCAGCTTGGGGACAGCGAACACCGGGGAGCTGTTTTTT. The encoded protein is CASSLGTANTGELFF. Full variable domain (outside the CDR3, taken from reference TRBV7-6 and TRBJ2-2): GAGVSQSPRYKVTKRGQDVALRCDPISGHVSLYWYRQALGQGPEFLTYFNYEAQQDKSGLPNDRFSAERPEGSISTLTIQRTEQRDSAMYRCASSLGTANTGELFFGEGSRLTVL.

In this sample, this clonotype turned up a few times. This rearrangement joins TRBV12-3 or TRBV12-4 to TRBJ1-1, with D possibly TRBD1 on 5 matching bases. There are 15 residues in the CDR3. The ends were cut back, 3 bases at V and 3 bases at J, with 14 bases in the middle. Written as DNA, the CDR3 is TGTGCCAGCAGTTTTCCGGCAGGGCGGTACACTGAAGCTTTCTTT. This translates into CASSFPAGRYTEAFF.

The chain joins TRBV27 to TRBJ2-1; D ambiguous. The CDR3 extends over 15 amino acids. With 8 bases removed from V and 3 bases from J, the gap between germline ends came to 17 bases. The germline CDR1 and CDR2 sequences are MNHEY and SMNVEV (reference sequence). The CDR3 DNA follows: TGTGCCAGCGCTCCCCTCCTAAGTGTCTACAATGAGCAGTTCTTC. It is translated as CASAPLLSVYNEQFF.

This clonotype was recorded at least ten times. This rearrangement joins TRBV2 to TRBJ1-2; D is perhaps TRBD1 (6 bases). The germline V and J ends were trimmed by 1 base and 8 bases, with 11 bases remaining between them. The CDR3 consists of 13 residues. Germline CDR1 reads SNHLY; CDR2 reads FYNNEI. The CDR3 nucleotides read TGTGCCAGCAGTGAAGTAGGGGGTAAAGGCTACACCTTC. It specifies CASSEVGGKGYTF.

This clonotype was picked up a small number of times. CDR3 residues: CASSPWAGVNTGELFF. Here the CDR3 DNA reads TGTGCCAGCAGCCCGTGGGCGGGGGTTAACACCGGGGAGCTGTTTTTT. The chain joins TRBV7-2 to TRBJ2-2, with TRBD2 matching over 7 bases. Germline CDR1 reads SGHTA; CDR2 reads FQGNSA. The CDR3 is 16 residues long. The ends lost 5 bases at V and 2 bases at J; junction bases unmatched: 8.

This clonotype was counted a few times. As DNA, the CDR3 is TGCAGTGCCACCCGGGACAGGACCTACGAGCAGTACTTC. Residues: CSATRDRTYEQYF. The chain carries TRBV20-1 and TRBJ2-7; TRBD1 matches at 8 bases. From germline, CDR1 is DFQATT and CDR2 SNEGSKA (reference sequence). V dropped 6 bases and J dropped 2; count of bases not matched to a gene: 6. This CDR3 contains 13 residues.

V and J are TRBV20-1 and TRBJ2-7, with D maybe TRBD1 (6 bases). Germline CDR1 is DFQATT and CDR2 is SNEGSKA (reference sequence). The CDR3 contains 15 residues. V was cut by 6 bases and J by 4 bases, with 22 bases left in between. The CDR3 coding sequence is TGCAGTGCGGAAGATTCGAGGGGGTTTGGGTACGAGCAGTACTTC. Translated: CSAEDSRGFGYEQYF.

As concerns this clonotype: An end of the junction differs from the germline gene, which may be a read error. In DNA form, the CDR3 reads TGTGCCAGCAGCTCCACCCGGGAGCTGTTTTTT. Translating it yields CASSSTRELFF. The chain recombines TRBV12-3 or TRBV12-4 with TRBJ2-2; D uncertain. The CDR3 spans 11 residues.

This clonotype was counted only a few times. This chain connects TRBV29-1 to TRBJ1-2; D possibly corresponds to TRBD1 (6 bases). Germline CDR1 and CDR2: SQVTM and ANQGSEA. V shed 6 bases and J shed 2 bases, with 13 bases lying between them. This CDR3 spans 13 amino acids. CDR3 sequence (DNA): TGCAGCGTCCCCGTCACAGGGAACTATGGCTACACCTTC. Translating gives CSVPVTGNYGYTF.

This clonotype occurred a few times. This chain links TRBV20-1 with TRBJ2-7; TRBD1 matches at 7 bases. Germline V gene lookup returns CDR1 DFQATT and CDR2 SNEGSKA (reference sequence). V dropped 6 bases and J dropped 0; count of bases not matched to a gene: 17. The CDR3 covers 17 residues. The CDR3 DNA is TGCAGTGCCTATGGGACAGCCCGGTTCGATAGCTCCTACGAGCAGTACTTC. It encodes CSAYGTARFDSSYEQYF.

This clonotype was seen many times. The chain links TRBV14 to TRBJ2-3; D may match TRBD1 or TRBD2 (6 bases each). This CDR3 has 14 amino acids. Germline V gives CDR1 SGHDN, CDR2 FVKESK. Between the trimmed V and J ends, which lost 4 bases and 6 bases, there was a span of 14 bases. This chain's CDR3 is CASSPGGRGDTQYF. The CDR3 bases are TGTGCCAGCAGCCCTGGGGGGCGAGGTGATACGCAGTATTTT.

This sequence joins TRBV7-9 and TRBJ2-7; D uncertain. There are 15 residues in the CDR3. V shed 6 bases and J shed 2 bases, with 17 bases lying between them. Germline values: CDR1 SEHNR, CDR2 FQNEAQ (reference sequence). CDR3 loop: CASRGRNSSPYEQYF. CDR3 DNA: TGTGCCAGCAGAGGCCGAAACTCTTCCCCCTACGAGCAGTACTTC.

This sequence joins TRBV20-1 and TRBJ2-1; 7 bases map to TRBD2. CDR1 and CDR2 (germline): DFQATT, SNEGSKA (reference sequence). Trimming cost V 0 bases and J 5 bases; bases outside gene matches: 7. The CDR3 spans 15 residues. CDR3 nucleotides: TGCAGTGCTAGAGAACCCCTAGCGGCACACAATGAGCAGTTCTTC. It yields the protein CSAREPLAAHNEQFF.

The chain has TRBV6-2 or TRBV6-3 and TRBJ2-4; D gene uncertain. In germline, CDR1 is MNHEY, CDR2 SVGEGT. V was trimmed by 10 bases and J by 8 bases, leaving 12 bases between them. CDR3 length: 11 residues. CDR3 protein: CATRSGDIQYF. In DNA form, the CDR3 reads TGTGCCACCCGGTCTGGGGACATTCAGTACTTC.

This clonotype was recorded many times. The gene calls are TRBV4-1 and TRBJ2-2; 8 nucleotides match TRBD2. CDR1 is MGHRA and CDR2 is YSYEKL in the germline V gene. Losses at the gene ends were 3 bases for V and 7 bases for J; bases not matched to a gene: 4. The CDR3 runs to 14 residues. The DNA for the CDR3 is TGCGCCAGCAGCCACCACGGGGGGGGCGGGGAGCTGTTTTTT. Translation: CASSHHGGGGELFF.

The rearrangement uses TRBV6-2 or TRBV6-3 and TRBJ2-3, with TRBD2 matching over 7 bases. Germline V gives CDR1 MNHEY, CDR2 SVGEGT. The CDR3 is 18 residues long. Germline trimming cut 2 bases from V and 0 bases from J; bases unmatched to any gene: 11. In DNA, the CDR3 is TGTGCCAGCAGTTACGAACCTAGCGGTGCTTCTAGCACAGATACGCAGTATTTT. Its translation: CASSYEPSGASSTDTQYF.

Details on this clonotype: Compared with germline, one end of the junction differs, possibly owing to a read error. The V gene is TRBV20-1, the J gene TRBJ2-4; 8 nucleotides align to TRBD2. The V gene's germline CDR1 is DFQATT and CDR2 SNEGSKA (reference sequence). CDR3 size: 15 residues. This chain's CDR3 is CSARDQATTSDERGF. The CDR3, as DNA: TGCAGTGCTAGAGACCAGGCTACGACTAGCGATGAAAGAGGGTTC.

This clonotype was counted only a few times. V and J are TRBV6-2 or TRBV6-3 and TRBJ1-4; no clear D. The CDR3 runs 15 residues. Trimming stripped 6 bases from V and 8 bases from J, with 19 bases between. The germline gives CDR1 MNHEY, CDR2 SVGEGT. CDR3 in amino acids: CASSLLDSGGEKLFF. In DNA form, the CDR3 reads TGTGCCAGCAGCCTACTCGACTCAGGCGGAGAAAAACTGTTTTTT.

This chain uses TRBV7-9 with TRBJ2-5; 15 positions match TRBD2. Germline V gene data show CDR1 as SEHNR and CDR2 as FQNEAQ (reference sequence). CDR3 size: 15 residues. V trimming: 5 bases; J trimming: 6 bases; junction bases outside the gene matches: 4. The CDR3 DNA sequence: TGTGCCAGCAGCAGGACTAGCGGGGGGGCGCAGACCCAGTACTTC. Translation: CASSRTSGGAQTQYF.